What follows describes a single T cell receptor (beta chain). The antigen is undetermined. The record originates from a study of CD8 T cells in ankylosing spondylitis. Study-level findings and limits: It appeared that ankylosing spondylitis blood was characterized by a TCR beta motif of several highly homologous variants.

With molecular barcodes, quantitative 5'-RACE was used to make the TCR beta libraries. TCRdb reprocessed the 5' RACE reads via MiXCR and lists one record per CDR3 protein. The sample holds about 200,000 distinct CDR3 sequences; 13% are singletons and the top ten take about 17%. The source of this sequence is a male donor with ankylosing spondylitis or in good health (not recorded which). The source material was blood, either unsorted or a sorted T cell fraction (not recorded which).

The CDR3 reads CASRDRGGYTGELFF. The CDR3 DNA reads as TGTGCCAGCCGGGACAGGGGTGGGTACACCGGGGAGCTGTTTTTT. The gene calls are TRBV2 and TRBJ2-2, with 10 nucleotides matching TRBD1. This CDR3 is built from 15 residues. V shed 8 bases, J shed 3 bases, and the junction held 6 bases outside the gene matches. CDR1 and CDR2 from the germline V gene are SNHLY and FYNNEI.